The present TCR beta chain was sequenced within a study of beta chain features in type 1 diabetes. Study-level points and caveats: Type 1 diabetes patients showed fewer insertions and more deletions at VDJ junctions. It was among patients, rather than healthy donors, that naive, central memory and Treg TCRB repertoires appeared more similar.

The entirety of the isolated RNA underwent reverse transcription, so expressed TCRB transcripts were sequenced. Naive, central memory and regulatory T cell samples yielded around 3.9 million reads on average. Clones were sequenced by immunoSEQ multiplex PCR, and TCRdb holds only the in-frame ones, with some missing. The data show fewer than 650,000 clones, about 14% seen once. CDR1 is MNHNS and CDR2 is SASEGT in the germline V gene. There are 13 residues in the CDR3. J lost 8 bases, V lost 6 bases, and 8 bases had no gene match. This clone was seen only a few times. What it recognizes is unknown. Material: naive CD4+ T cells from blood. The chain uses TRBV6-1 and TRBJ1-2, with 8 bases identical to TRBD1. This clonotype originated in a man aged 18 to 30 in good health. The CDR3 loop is CASRMDRDRGYTF. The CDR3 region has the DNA TGTGCCAGCAGAATGGACAGGGACCGCGGCTACACCTTC.